The rows below give T cell receptor beta chains drawn from one sample of a study of blood T cell repertoires in COVID-19. TCRdb keeps only in-frame clones here, not all; method: immunoSEQ multiplex PCR. The table includes about 220,000 clones, approximately 82% detected once. Sample: peripheral blood. These receptors were obtained from a man aged 45-60 years with active or convalescent COVID-19. Each CDR3 is given with its conserved first and last residue. A D gene is named only where the DNA matches it firmly. Size is omitted from some rows. Given values are once, few, many or a class for expanded clones.

cdr3_length: 15
clone_size: .
v_call: TRBV21-1
d_call: .
j_call: TRBJ2-2
cdr3_nt: TGTGCCAGAATAGCGGGAGGGCCGGTCACCGGGGAGCTGTTTTTT
cdr3_aa: CARIAGGPVTGELFF

cdr3_length: 13
clone_size: .
v_call: TRBV12-3/TRBV12-4
d_call: .
j_call: TRBJ1-5
cdr3_nt: TGTGCCAGCAGTTTAAAGAGAGATCAGCCCCAGCATTTT
cdr3_aa: CASSLKRDQPQHF

cdr3_length: 15
clone_size: .
v_call: TRBV18
d_call: .
j_call: TRBJ2-5
cdr3_nt: TGTGCCAGCTCACCACCGACGACTATCCAAGAGACCCAGTACTTC
cdr3_aa: CASSPPTTIQETQYF

cdr3_length: 15
clone_size: .
v_call: TRBV15
d_call: .
j_call: TRBJ2-6
cdr3_nt: TGTGCCACCAGCAGAGATCGAGGTGGGGCCAACGTCCTGACTTTC
cdr3_aa: CATSRDRGGANVLTF

cdr3_length: 14
clone_size: .
v_call: TRBV29-1
d_call: TRBD2
j_call: TRBJ2-7
cdr3_nt: TGCAGTGCAGCCCGGGGGAGGGGAGAATACGAGCAGTACTTC
cdr3_aa: CSAARGRGEYEQYF

cdr3_length: 14
clone_size: .
v_call: TRBV18
d_call: .
j_call: TRBJ1-2
cdr3_nt: TGTGCCAGCCACCTTCAGACAGGAGACTATGGCTACACCTTC
cdr3_aa: CASHLQTGDYGYTF

cdr3_length: 17
clone_size: .
v_call: TRBV18
d_call: .
j_call: TRBJ1-3
cdr3_nt: TGTGCCAGCTCACCTTCCATTATTGGGGCCTCTGGAAACACCATATATTTT
cdr3_aa: CASSPSIIGASGNTIYF

cdr3_length: 15
clone_size: .
v_call: TRBV9
d_call: .
j_call: TRBJ2-3
cdr3_nt: TGTGCCAGCAGCGTAGAATCGGGGGGCACAGATACGCAGTATTTT
cdr3_aa: CASSVESGGTDTQYF

cdr3_length: 15
clone_size: .
v_call: TRBV7-2
d_call: TRBD1
j_call: TRBJ1-6
cdr3_nt: TGTGCCAGCAGCTTCCGGGACAGGGTTAATTCACCCCTCCACTTT
cdr3_aa: CASSFRDRVNSPLHF

cdr3_length: 16
clone_size: few
v_call: TRBV18
d_call: TRBD1
j_call: TRBJ1-2
cdr3_nt: TGTGCCAGCTCACAGGTTACGACAGGGGGAACGGAAGGCTACACCTTC
cdr3_aa: CASSQVTTGGTEGYTF

cdr3_length: 15
clone_size: .
v_call: TRBV11-3
d_call: .
j_call: TRBJ2-2
cdr3_nt: TGTGCCAGCAGCTTACTTCCGGGGAACACCGGGGAGCTGTTTTTT
cdr3_aa: CASSLLPGNTGELFF

cdr3_length: 16
clone_size: .
v_call: TRBV7-8
d_call: .
j_call: TRBJ1-3
cdr3_nt: TGTGCCAGCAGCTTAGGTATAGAGGACTCTGGAAACACCATATATTTT
cdr3_aa: CASSLGIEDSGNTIYF

cdr3_length: 15
clone_size: .
v_call: TRBV6-5
d_call: .
j_call: TRBJ1-5
cdr3_nt: TGTGCCAGCAGTCACTTAGCGGGGGACTACCAGCCCCAGCATTTT
cdr3_aa: CASSHLAGDYQPQHF

cdr3_length: 13
clone_size: .
v_call: TRBV19
d_call: .
j_call: TRBJ2-3
cdr3_nt: TGTGCCAGTAGTATGGGCGGCACAGATACGCAGTATTTT
cdr3_aa: CASSMGGTDTQYF

cdr3_length: 16
clone_size: .
v_call: TRBV13
d_call: TRBD1
j_call: TRBJ2-1
cdr3_nt: TGTGCCAGCAGCCCCCCTACGACAGGGTGGGGCAATGAGCAGTTCTTC
cdr3_aa: CASSPPTTGWGNEQFF

cdr3_length: 14
clone_size: .
v_call: TRBV5-1
d_call: TRBD1
j_call: TRBJ2-7
cdr3_nt: TGCGCCAGCAGCCAGGGACAGGGGTGGCCTAAGCAGTACTTC
cdr3_aa: CASSQGQGWPKQYF

cdr3_length: 14
clone_size: .
v_call: TRBV27
d_call: .
j_call: TRBJ2-1
cdr3_nt: TGTGCCAGCAGTTCAAATAGACGGGACAATGAGCAGTTCTTC
cdr3_aa: CASSSNRRDNEQFF

cdr3_length: 15
clone_size: .
v_call: TRBV27
d_call: .
j_call: TRBJ1-5
cdr3_nt: TGTGCCAGCAGTTTCGGACAGTCGGGCAATCAGCCCCAGCATTTT
cdr3_aa: CASSFGQSGNQPQHF

cdr3_length: 16
clone_size: .
v_call: TRBV19
d_call: .
j_call: TRBJ1-2
cdr3_nt: TGTGCCAGTAGCCTAGGGGCAGGCAAACGGGTAGATGGCTACACCTTC
cdr3_aa: CASSLGAGKRVDGYTF

cdr3_length: 13
clone_size: once
v_call: TRBV5-6
d_call: TRBD1
j_call: TRBJ1-2
cdr3_nt: TGTGCCAGCAGCTTGGCCACAGGGGAGGGCTACACCTTC
cdr3_aa: CASSLATGEGYTF

cdr3_length: 14
clone_size: once
v_call: TRBV24-1
d_call: TRBD1
j_call: TRBJ1-2
cdr3_nt: TGTGCCACCAGTGATAACACAGGGGGCTATGGCTACACCTTC
cdr3_aa: CATSDNTGGYGYTF

cdr3_length: 12
clone_size: .
v_call: TRBV13
d_call: .
j_call: TRBJ1-2
cdr3_nt: TGTGCCAGCGGGACACCGAACTATGGCTACACCTTC
cdr3_aa: CASGTPNYGYTF

cdr3_length: 20
clone_size: .
v_call: TRBV5-1
d_call: TRBD2
j_call: TRBJ2-2
cdr3_nt: TGCGCCAGCAGCTTGTCCGGGACTAGCGGGCCTACTATCCGAACCGGGGAGCTGTTTTTT
cdr3_aa: CASSLSGTSGPTIRTGELFF

cdr3_length: 14
clone_size: .
v_call: TRBV3-1/TRBV3-2
d_call: .
j_call: TRBJ1-5
cdr3_nt: TGTGCCAGCAGCCAAGATCCAGGGCTGGAGCCCCAGCATTTT
cdr3_aa: CASSQDPGLEPQHF

cdr3_length: 19
clone_size: .
v_call: TRBV9
d_call: TRBD2
j_call: TRBJ2-1
cdr3_nt: TGTGCCAGCAGCGTTCGTAGCGGGGGGGCTACGAGCTCCTACAATGAGCAGTTCTTC
cdr3_aa: CASSVRSGGATSSYNEQFF

cdr3_length: 13
clone_size: .
v_call: TRBV7-9
d_call: .
j_call: TRBJ1-1
cdr3_nt: TGTGCCAGCAGCTTAGATCAGGGCACTGAAGCTTTCTTT
cdr3_aa: CASSLDQGTEAFF

cdr3_length: 15
clone_size: .
v_call: TRBV7-9
d_call: .
j_call: TRBJ2-1
cdr3_nt: TGTGCCAGCAGCGCACGGTTGGTCGCGGAAAATGAGCAGTTCTTC
cdr3_aa: CASSARLVAENEQFF

cdr3_length: 17
clone_size: .
v_call: TRBV5-1
d_call: TRBD2
j_call: TRBJ2-5
cdr3_nt: TGCGCCAGCAGCTTGGGGAGCGGGGGGGCCCTCCGAGAGACCCAGTACTTC
cdr3_aa: CASSLGSGGALRETQYF

cdr3_length: 15
clone_size: few
v_call: TRBV7-4
d_call: .
j_call: TRBJ1-4
cdr3_nt: TGTGCCAGCAGCCGCCTCAGGGGAACTAATGAAAAACTGTTTTTT
cdr3_aa: CASSRLRGTNEKLFF

cdr3_length: 17
clone_size: .
v_call: TRBV5-5
d_call: TRBD2
j_call: TRBJ2-1
cdr3_nt: TGTGCCAGCAGCCCGACTAAGGCGGGAGGAGTCTACAATGAGCAGTTCTTC
cdr3_aa: CASSPTKAGGVYNEQFF

cdr3_length: 11
clone_size: .
v_call: TRBV3-1/TRBV3-2
d_call: .
j_call: TRBJ2-3
cdr3_nt: TGTGCCAGCAGCCTGTTCAATACGCAGTATTTT
cdr3_aa: CASSLFNTQYF

cdr3_length: 14
clone_size: .
v_call: TRBV19
d_call: .
j_call: TRBJ2-3
cdr3_nt: TGTGCCAGTAGTATAGATCATTTTTCCGATACGCAGTATTTT
cdr3_aa: CASSIDHFSDTQYF

cdr3_length: 14
clone_size: few
v_call: TRBV28
d_call: .
j_call: TRBJ1-2
cdr3_nt: TGTGCCAGCAGTTCAACGACAGACCTCTATGGCTACACCTTC
cdr3_aa: CASSSTTDLYGYTF

cdr3_length: 14
clone_size: .
v_call: TRBV6-6
d_call: TRBD1
j_call: TRBJ1-2
cdr3_nt: TGTGCCAGCAGAGCCGGACAGGGAAACTATGGCTACACCTTC
cdr3_aa: CASRAGQGNYGYTF

cdr3_length: 16
clone_size: .
v_call: TRBV2
d_call: .
j_call: TRBJ1-4
cdr3_nt: TGTGCCAGCAGTGACCGCCCAGGGACACCTAATGAAAAACTGTTTTTT
cdr3_aa: CASSDRPGTPNEKLFF

cdr3_length: 14
clone_size: .
v_call: TRBV2
d_call: TRBD2
j_call: TRBJ2-3
cdr3_nt: TGTGCCAGCAGTGAGCTAGCGGGACTAGATACGCAGTATTTT
cdr3_aa: CASSELAGLDTQYF

cdr3_length: 19
clone_size: .
v_call: TRBV4-1
d_call: TRBD1
j_call: TRBJ2-4
cdr3_nt: TGCGCCAGCAGCCAAGATTGGCAGGGGGCGCGAGTAGCCAAAAACATTCAGTACTTC
cdr3_aa: CASSQDWQGARVAKNIQYF

cdr3_length: 15
clone_size: .
v_call: TRBV11-2
d_call: TRBD1
j_call: TRBJ1-5
cdr3_nt: TGTGCCAGCAGCCGAGGGGGCGCGGGCAATCAGCCCCAGCATTTT
cdr3_aa: CASSRGGAGNQPQHF

cdr3_length: 15
clone_size: .
v_call: TRBV28
d_call: .
j_call: TRBJ1-5
cdr3_nt: TGTGCCAGCAGTTTGCCTAACACAGGGCGGCAGCCCCAGCATTTT
cdr3_aa: CASSLPNTGRQPQHF

cdr3_length: 12
clone_size: .
v_call: TRBV3-1/TRBV3-2
d_call: .
j_call: TRBJ2-2
cdr3_nt: TGTGCCAGCAGCCAAGCGGCCGGGGAGCTGTTTTTT
cdr3_aa: CASSQAAGELFF

cdr3_length: 14
clone_size: .
v_call: TRBV19
d_call: .
j_call: TRBJ1-1
cdr3_nt: TGTGCCAGTAGTATAGGGCAGGAAAACACTGAAGCTTTCTTT
cdr3_aa: CASSIGQENTEAFF

cdr3_length: 15
clone_size: .
v_call: TRBV11-2
d_call: .
j_call: TRBJ1-1
cdr3_nt: TGTGCCAGCAGCTTAGGGAGCCTCCTGAACACTGAAGCTTTCTTT
cdr3_aa: CASSLGSLLNTEAFF

cdr3_length: 13
clone_size: .
v_call: TRBV7-2
d_call: .
j_call: TRBJ1-2
cdr3_nt: TGTGCCAGCAGCAATCAGGGGAACTATGGCTACACCTTC
cdr3_aa: CASSNQGNYGYTF

cdr3_length: 17
clone_size: .
v_call: TRBV4-2
d_call: TRBD1
j_call: TRBJ1-2
cdr3_nt: TGTGCCAGCAGCCAAGGGACAGGACAGGGAAGTAACTATGGCTACACCTTC
cdr3_aa: CASSQGTGQGSNYGYTF

cdr3_length: 13
clone_size: .
v_call: TRBV5-5
d_call: TRBD1
j_call: TRBJ1-1
cdr3_nt: TGTGCCAGCAGCACGGACAGGGTTACTGAAGCTTTCTTT
cdr3_aa: CASSTDRVTEAFF

cdr3_length: 15
clone_size: .
v_call: TRBV5-1
d_call: TRBD2
j_call: TRBJ2-1
cdr3_nt: TGCGCCAGCAGCTTGGGGGGACTAGCGGGAGGGCCACAGTTCTTC
cdr3_aa: CASSLGGLAGGPQFF

cdr3_length: 13
clone_size: .
v_call: TRBV11-2
d_call: TRBD1
j_call: TRBJ2-3
cdr3_nt: TGTGCCAGCAGCTTACCAGGACAGGAGACGCAGTATTTT
cdr3_aa: CASSLPGQETQYF

cdr3_length: 16
clone_size: .
v_call: TRBV23-1
d_call: .
j_call: TRBJ1-4
cdr3_nt: TGCGCCAGCAGACCATCGGCGGAACAGGCTTTGGAAAAACTGTTTTTT
cdr3_aa: CASRPSAEQALEKLFF

cdr3_length: 15
clone_size: .
v_call: TRBV5-5
d_call: .
j_call: TRBJ1-2
cdr3_nt: TGTGCCAGCAGCTTGGCCTTACATGAACCCTATGGCTACACCTTC
cdr3_aa: CASSLALHEPYGYTF

cdr3_length: 14
clone_size: .
v_call: TRBV6-6
d_call: TRBD1
j_call: TRBJ1-5
cdr3_nt: TGTGCCAGCATCGACAGGGTAGGCAATCAGCCCCAGCATTTT
cdr3_aa: CASIDRVGNQPQHF

cdr3_length: 18
clone_size: .
v_call: TRBV6-2/TRBV6-3
d_call: .
j_call: TRBJ2-6
cdr3_nt: TGTGCCAGCAGTTACCCGTTCGGCAGGGCCTATGGGGCCAACGTCCTGACTTTC
cdr3_aa: CASSYPFGRAYGANVLTF

cdr3_length: 13
clone_size: .
v_call: TRBV3-1/TRBV3-2
d_call: .
j_call: TRBJ1-1
cdr3_nt: TGTGCCAGCAGCCAAGAAGGGGTCACTGAAGCTTTCTTT
cdr3_aa: CASSQEGVTEAFF

cdr3_length: 16
clone_size: .
v_call: TRBV28
d_call: TRBD1
j_call: TRBJ1-5
cdr3_nt: TGTGCCAGCAGGATAAAACAGGGGGCAGGCAATCAGCCCCAGCATTTT
cdr3_aa: CASRIKQGAGNQPQHF